Shown below are 21 T cell receptor beta chains from a single sample sequenced in a study of T cell changes during pregnancy in multiple sclerosis. Repertoires were generated with immunoSEQ multiplex PCR, while TCRdb's copy carries only in-frame clones and drops some. Of about 70,000 clones in the sample, 91% were seen once. This material consisted of peripheral blood, taken in the first trimester of pregnancy. All receptors derive from a female donor with multiple sclerosis, enrolled in a pregnancy study.

CDR3 coding DNA: TGCGCCAGCAGCTTGGTATCCAGGGGCCACCCCCTGAACTATGGCTACACCTTC. Its protein is CASSLVSRGHPLNYGYTF. The chain couples TRBV5-1 to TRBJ1-2, with D tentatively TRBD1 (6 bases). The CDR3 sequence is 18 residues long. The germline V gene encodes CDR1 SGHRS and CDR2 YFSETQ. V lost 0 bases and J 2 bases, leaving 20 bases between the germline ends.

J is TRBJ1-5 and V is TRBV28, with 11 bases that match TRBD1. V was clipped by 1 base and J by 6 bases; unmatched bases: 8. In germline, CDR1 is MDHEN, CDR2 SYDVKM. The CDR3 extends over 17 amino acids. The CDR3 loop reads CASSLLPGQGVFQPQHF. The CDR3, as DNA: TGTGCCAGCAGTTTATTGCCGGGACAGGGGGTTTTTCAGCCCCAGCATTTT. Combining the CDR3 with reference TRBV28 and TRBJ1-5 gives the whole variable domain DVKVTQSSRYLVKRTGEKVFLECVQDMDHENMFWYRQDPGLGLRLIYFSYDVKMKEKGDIPEGYSVSREKKERFSLILESASTNQTSMYLCASSLLPGQGVFQPQHFGDGTRLSIL.

The CDR3 loop reads CASSLVGQGRGTEAFF. CDR3 bases: TGTGCCAGCAGTTTGGTCGGACAGGGGAGAGGGACTGAAGCTTTCTTT. This chain joins TRBV28 and TRBJ1-1; 9 bases are shared with TRBD1. The junction had 10 bases not matched to a gene; V was cut back by 3 bases and J by 5 bases. Germline V gene data show CDR1 as MDHEN and CDR2 as SYDVKM. CDR3 length: 16 residues.

V and J are TRBV29-1 and TRBJ2-1; D possibly corresponds to TRBD2 (6 bases). The CDR3 runs to 12 residues. Trimming shortened V by 1 base and J by 6 bases, and 7 bases separated the two germline ends. Germline V gene data show CDR1 as SQVTM and CDR2 as ANQGSEA. The CDR3 region has the DNA TGCAGCGTTGAAGCAGCGGGCAATGAGCAGTTCTTC. Translating it yields CSVEAAGNEQFF.

The rearrangement uses TRBV5-1 and TRBJ1-2; 8 bases are shared with TRBD1. Looked up from germline, CDR1 is SGHRS and CDR2 is YFSETQ. The CDR3 has 15 amino acids. Trimming removed 0 bases from V and 6 bases from J; junction bases left unmatched: 7. For the CDR3, the DNA is TGCGCCAGCAGCTTGGGGACAGGGAGGTTGGATGGCTACACCTTC. This sequence encodes CASSLGTGRLDGYTF. Using reference TRBV5-1 and TRBJ1-2 for the parts outside the CDR3, the full variable domain is KAGVTQTPRYLIKTRGQQVTLSCSPISGHRSVSWYQQTPGQGLQFLFEYFSETQRNKGNFPGRFSGRQFSNSRSEMNVSTLELGDSALYLCASSLGTGRLDGYTFGSGTRLTVV.

The chain recombines TRBV19 with TRBJ2-1; D is perhaps TRBD1 (6 bases). V dropped 3 bases and J dropped 7 bases, with 10 bases sitting between them. The CDR3 covers 13 residues. In germline, CDR1 is LNHDA, CDR2 SQIVND (reference sequence). The CDR3 loop is CASSMGTRNEQFF. CDR3 nucleotide sequence: TGTGCCAGTAGTATGGGGACAAGAAATGAGCAGTTCTTC.

The chain couples TRBV5-6 to TRBJ2-1; 10 positions match TRBD2. The CDR3 loop spans 15 amino acids. Trimming removed 0 bases from V and 4 bases from J; junction bases left unmatched: 1. Germline lookup yields CDR1 SGHDT and CDR2 YYEEEE. The CDR3 here is CASSLGAGGYNEQFF. DNA of the CDR3: TGTGCCAGCAGCTTGGGAGCGGGAGGGTACAATGAGCAGTTCTTC.

The chain employs TRBV7-2 and TRBJ1-2; no firm D call. CDR3 length: 14 residues. V gave up 3 bases and J gave up 8 bases, with 16 bases separating them. Germline CDR1 and CDR2: SGHTA and FQGNSA. The CDR3 DNA reads as TGTGCCAGCAGCTTCGGCCTCCCTGGGAGCGGCTACACCTTC. As protein: CASSFGLPGSGYTF.

The V gene is TRBV18, the J gene TRBJ2-7; 14 bases fit TRBD2. After removal of 1 base from V and 0 bases from J, the junction contained 8 bases not matched to a gene. Germline loops: CDR1 KGHSH, CDR2 LQKENI. The CDR3 is made up of 19 amino acids. The CDR3 DNA follows: TGTGCCAGCTCACCACTGTCCGGACTAGCGGGGGGTTACTCCTACGAGCAGTACTTC. It is translated as CASSPLSGLAGGYSYEQYF.

This clone showed up many times. CDR3 nucleotides: TGTGCCATCAGTGAGGTGGGTGGAGGCAATCAGCCCCAGCATTTT. This gives the protein CAISEVGGGNQPQHF. The genes are TRBV10-3 and TRBJ1-5; D ambiguous. The germline V gene encodes CDR1 ENHRY and CDR2 SYGVKD. Trimming removed 2 bases at V and 2 bases at J, with 10 bases between. This CDR3 has 15 amino acids.

The CDR3 protein is CASSTSGGTWEPQHF. Here the CDR3 DNA reads TGTGCCAGTAGTACCTCCGGTGGGACTTGGGAGCCCCAGCATTTT. J is TRBJ1-5 and V is TRBV19, with D maybe TRBD1 (5 bases). The CDR3 totals 15 residues. Trimming took 4 bases from V and 8 from J, leaving 18 bases between them. Germline assignment: CDR1 LNHDA and CDR2 SQIVND (reference sequence).

V and J are TRBV5-6 and TRBJ2-7, with TRBD1 identical over 11 bases. This CDR3 comprises 14 residues. Germline CDR1 reads SGHDT; CDR2 reads YYEEEE. V gave up 3 bases and J gave up 3 bases; unmatched junction bases: 2. CDR3 amino acids: CASSWDRGFYEQYF. In nucleotides, the CDR3 is TGTGCCAGCAGCTGGGACAGGGGGTTCTACGAGCAGTACTTC.

This clone was seen just once. The chain carries TRBV6-5 and TRBJ2-1; D might be TRBD1 (5 bases). Germline V gene lookup returns CDR1 MNHEY and CDR2 SVGAGI. This CDR3 is 11 amino acids long. V was clipped by 6 bases and J by 11 bases, with 11 bases between them. The CDR3 spells CASRRDSKQFF. Here the CDR3 DNA reads TGTGCCAGCAGACGAGACAGTAAGCAGTTCTTC.

V gene TRBV7-2 combines with J gene TRBJ2-7; D gene unclear. Per the germline V gene, CDR1 is SGHTA and CDR2 is FQGNSA. With 2 bases removed from V and 1 base from J, the gap between germline ends came to 6 bases. The CDR3 extends over 13 amino acids. As DNA, the CDR3 is TGTGCCAGCAGCTTATCAGGATCCTACGAGCAGTACTTC. This encodes CASSLSGSYEQYF.

The rearrangement links TRBV29-1 to TRBJ2-7, with 11 bases fitting TRBD2. This CDR3 region has 13 residues. Germline-derived CDR1 and CDR2 are SQVTM and ANQGSEA. The DNA for the CDR3 is TGCAGTTACACTAGCGGGGGATCCTACGAGCAGTACTTC. Its protein is CSYTSGGSYEQYF.

The chain employs TRBV6-1 and TRBJ1-5; D gene uncertain. The germline V and J ends were trimmed by 2 bases and 1 base, with 12 bases remaining between them. Germline loops: CDR1 MNHNS, CDR2 SASEGT. CDR3 size: 16 residues. CDR3 amino acids: CASSESPGRSNQPQHF. CDR3 DNA sequence: TGTGCCAGCAGTGAATCTCCGGGAAGGAGCAATCAGCCCCAGCATTTT.

This clone appeared a few times. This rearrangement joins TRBV15 to TRBJ1-1; no definite D call. The CDR3 runs to 17 residues. Trimming took 1 base from V and 2 from J, leaving 17 bases between them. Per germline, CDR1 LNHNV and CDR2 YYDKDF (reference sequence). The CDR3 spells CATSRGSYFSSNTEAFF. Written as DNA, the CDR3 is TGTGCCACCAGCAGAGGCTCGTATTTCTCCAGTAACACTGAAGCTTTCTTT.

As concerns this clone: In the same sample, other DNA sequences code for this CDR3. This sequence joins TRBV9 and TRBJ2-5, with 13 bases fitting TRBD2. This CDR3 is 16 amino acids long. Losses at the gene ends were 3 bases for V and 1 base for J; bases not matched to a gene: 3. Germline V gene data show CDR1 as SGDLS and CDR2 as YYNGEE. The CDR3 DNA sequence: TGTGCCAGCAGCGCCAGACTAGCGGGGGGCCAAGAGACCCAGTACTTC. It is translated as CASSARLAGGQETQYF.

This clone was recorded once. This chain joins TRBV27 and TRBJ1-1, with a possible D match to TRBD1 (6 bases). CDR3 length: 16 amino acids. V dropped 5 bases and J dropped 0 bases, with 16 bases sitting between them. From germline, CDR1 is MNHEY and CDR2 SMNVEV (reference sequence). This CDR3 is CASSGYRAGVNTEAFF. In DNA, the CDR3 is TGTGCCAGCAGTGGGTACAGGGCCGGAGTGAACACTGAAGCTTTCTTT.

The gene calls are TRBV28 and TRBJ2-4; D is ambiguous. The germline V and J ends were trimmed by 3 bases and 0 bases, with 9 bases remaining between them. Germline CDR1 is MDHEN and CDR2 is SYDVKM. The CDR3 contains 15 residues. CDR3 nucleotides: TGTGCCAGCAGTTTTTTGAGTCTAGCCAAAAACATTCAGTACTTC. It codes for CASSFLSLAKNIQYF.

V and J are TRBV28 and TRBJ2-1; D perhaps matches TRBD2 (6 bases). The CDR3 length is 12 residues. Per germline, CDR1 MDHEN and CDR2 SYDVKM. Deletions cut 3 bases from V and 10 bases from J, with 10 bases between. CDR3 DNA: TGTGCCAGCAGTTTGATTGGGAGGGAGCAGTTCTTC. Translation gives CASSLIGREQFF.